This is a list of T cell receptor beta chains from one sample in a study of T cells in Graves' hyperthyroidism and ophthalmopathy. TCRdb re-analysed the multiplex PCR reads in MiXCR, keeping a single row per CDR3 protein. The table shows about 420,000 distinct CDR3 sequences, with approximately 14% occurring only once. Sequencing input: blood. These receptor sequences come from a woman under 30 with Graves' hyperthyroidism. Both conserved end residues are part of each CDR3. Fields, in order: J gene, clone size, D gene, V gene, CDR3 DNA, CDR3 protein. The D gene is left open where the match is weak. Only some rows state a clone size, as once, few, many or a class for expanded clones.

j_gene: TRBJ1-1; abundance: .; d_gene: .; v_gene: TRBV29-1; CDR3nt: TGCAGCGCCTTGGACCTAACGGCTGAAGCTTTCTTT; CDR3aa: CSALDLTAEAFF
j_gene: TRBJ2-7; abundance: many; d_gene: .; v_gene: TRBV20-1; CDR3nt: TGCAGTGCTAGTGGCGGGCAGGGCCACCACGAGCAGTACTTC; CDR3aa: CSASGGQGHHEQYF
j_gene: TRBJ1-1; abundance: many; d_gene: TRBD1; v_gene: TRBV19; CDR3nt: TGTGCCAGTCTCTTCGGGACAGGGCCTAACACTGAAGCTTTCTTT; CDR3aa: CASLFGTGPNTEAFF
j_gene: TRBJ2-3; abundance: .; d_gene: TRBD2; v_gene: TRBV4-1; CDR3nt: TGCGCCAGCAGCCAAGATGGACTAGCGGGAGGTACGCAGTATTTT; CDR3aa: CASSQDGLAGGTQYF
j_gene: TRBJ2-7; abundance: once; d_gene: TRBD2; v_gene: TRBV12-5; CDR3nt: TGTGCTAGTGGTTTGGGCCAGGGAGGGTCCTACGAGCAGTACTTC; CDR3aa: CASGLGQGGSYEQYF
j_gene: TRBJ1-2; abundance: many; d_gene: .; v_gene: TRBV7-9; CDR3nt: TGTGCCAGCAGCGGCGACACGAGGGGTAACTATGGCTACACCTTC; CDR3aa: CASSGDTRGNYGYTF
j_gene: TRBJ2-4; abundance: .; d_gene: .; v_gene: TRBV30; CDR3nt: TGTGCCTGGAGTGTACTTTCGGGCAGGGGTAGCGACATTCAGTACTTC; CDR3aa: CAWSVLSGRGSDIQYF
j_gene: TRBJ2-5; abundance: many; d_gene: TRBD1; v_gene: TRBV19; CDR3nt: TGTGCCAGTAGTATAGGACAGGGGAAACCAGAGACCCAGTACTTC; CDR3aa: CASSIGQGKPETQYF
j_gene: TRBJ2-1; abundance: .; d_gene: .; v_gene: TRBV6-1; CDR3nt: TGTGCCAGCAGTGAAGTGCCGGCCAATAATGAGCAGTTCTTC; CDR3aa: CASSEVPANNEQFF
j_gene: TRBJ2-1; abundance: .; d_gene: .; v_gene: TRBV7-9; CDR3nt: TGTGCCGGCAAAAATACCGGGGATGGAGGCAATGAGCAGTTCTTC; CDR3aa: CAGKNTGDGGNEQFF
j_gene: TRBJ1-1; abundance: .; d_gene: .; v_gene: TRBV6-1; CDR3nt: TGTGCCAGCAGTTCCTTCTGGGGCACTGAAGCTTTCTTT; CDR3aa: CASSSFWGTEAFF
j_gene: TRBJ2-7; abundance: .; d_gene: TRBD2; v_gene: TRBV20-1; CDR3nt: TGCAGTGCTAGGACCGGACTAGCGGGGGGGCCGGGTGAGCAGTACTTC; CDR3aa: CSARTGLAGGPGEQYF
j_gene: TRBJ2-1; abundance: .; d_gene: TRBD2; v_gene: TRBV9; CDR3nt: TGTGCCAGCAGCGTAGGCGACGGGAGGTTGTACAATGAGCAGTTCTTC; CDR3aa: CASSVGDGRLYNEQFF
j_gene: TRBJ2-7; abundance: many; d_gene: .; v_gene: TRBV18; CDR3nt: TGTGCCAGCTCACCCCCAACCCAGGCGGTTAACCCCTACGAGCAGTACTTC; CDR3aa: CASSPPTQAVNPYEQYF
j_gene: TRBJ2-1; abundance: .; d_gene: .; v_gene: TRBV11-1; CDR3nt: TGTGCCAGCAGCTTGGCCGCCAACCTAGGCACAGGCGCGTTCTTC; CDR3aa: CASSLAANLGTGAFF
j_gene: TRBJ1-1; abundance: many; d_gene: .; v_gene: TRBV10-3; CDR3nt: TGTGCCATCAGTGATCTGGAGGGTGGGACTGAAGCTTTCTTT; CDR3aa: CAISDLEGGTEAFF
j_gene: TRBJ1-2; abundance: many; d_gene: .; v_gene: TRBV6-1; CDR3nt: TGTGCCAGCAGCCTAGACCGAGACAGCAGCGGCTACACCTTC; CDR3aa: CASSLDRDSSGYTF
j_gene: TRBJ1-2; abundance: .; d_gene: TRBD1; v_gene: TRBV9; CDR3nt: TGTGCCAGCAGCGTAGACGCTGGGACAGGGGGCGTAGGACGCTATGGCTACACCTTC; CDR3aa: CASSVDAGTGGVGRYGYTF
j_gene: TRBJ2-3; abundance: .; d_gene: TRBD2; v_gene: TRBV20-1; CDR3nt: TGCAGTGCCCCCCGGGCCAGCGGGGACACAGATACGCAGTATTTT; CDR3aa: CSAPRASGDTDTQYF
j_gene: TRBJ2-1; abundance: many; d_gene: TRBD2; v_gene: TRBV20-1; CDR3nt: TGCAGTGCTAGGACCCGGAGCGGGGGGCACAATGAGCAGTTCTTC; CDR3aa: CSARTRSGGHNEQFF
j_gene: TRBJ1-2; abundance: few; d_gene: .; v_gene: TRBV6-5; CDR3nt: TGTGCCAGCAGTTACTCGACGATGCTCGGGACACCTGGTTTGAGAGGCTACACCTTC; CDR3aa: CASSYSTMLGTPGLRGYTF
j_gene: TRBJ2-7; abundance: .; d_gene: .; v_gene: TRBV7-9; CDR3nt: TGTGCCAGCAGCTTACTCACCGAGCAGTACTTC; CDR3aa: CASSLLTEQYF
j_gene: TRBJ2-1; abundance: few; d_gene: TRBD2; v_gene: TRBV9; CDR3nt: TGTGCCAGCAGCGGGACTAGCAGGAATGAGCAGTTCTTC; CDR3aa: CASSGTSRNEQFF
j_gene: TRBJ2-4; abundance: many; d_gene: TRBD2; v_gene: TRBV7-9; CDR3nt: TGTGCCAGCAGCTTAGATTACGGGAGGGGCAGAAACATTCAGTACTTC; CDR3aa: CASSLDYGRGRNIQYF
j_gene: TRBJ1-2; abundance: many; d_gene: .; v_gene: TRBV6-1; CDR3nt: TGTGCCAGCCTTTCAGGGGTTGGTGGCTACACCTTC; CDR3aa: CASLSGVGGYTF
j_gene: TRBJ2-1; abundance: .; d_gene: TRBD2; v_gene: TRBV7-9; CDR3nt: TGTGCCAGCAGCCCAGATGTCGGGGCGGGAGGGAGGGATGAGCAGTTCTTC; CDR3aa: CASSPDVGAGGRDEQFF
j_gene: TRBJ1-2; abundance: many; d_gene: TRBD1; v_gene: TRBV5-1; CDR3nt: TGCGCCAGCAGCTTGGGACAGGGCGCTAACTATGGCTACACCTTC; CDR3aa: CASSLGQGANYGYTF
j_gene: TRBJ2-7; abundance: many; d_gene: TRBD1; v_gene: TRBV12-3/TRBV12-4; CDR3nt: TGTGCCAGCAGTCCCACAGGGGGCCACGAGCAGTACTTC; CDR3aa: CASSPTGGHEQYF
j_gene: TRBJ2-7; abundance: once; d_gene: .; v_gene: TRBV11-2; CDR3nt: TGTGCCAGCAGCTTGAAGCGGGCAGGGAACTACGAGCAGTACTTC; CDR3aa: CASSLKRAGNYEQYF
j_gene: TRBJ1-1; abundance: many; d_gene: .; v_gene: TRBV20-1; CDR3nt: TGCAGTGGCGGGACGGGGAACACTGAAGCTTTCTTT; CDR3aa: CSGGTGNTEAFF
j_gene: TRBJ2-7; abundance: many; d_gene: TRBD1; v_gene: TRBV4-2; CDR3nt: TGTGCCAGCAGCCAAGAAGAGGGGGACAGGGGAGCCGAGCAGTACTTC; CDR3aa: CASSQEEGDRGAEQYF
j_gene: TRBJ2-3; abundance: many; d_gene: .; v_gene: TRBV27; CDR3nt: TGTGCCAGCAGTTTGAACTTCCTTTCCACAGATACGCAGTATTTT; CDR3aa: CASSLNFLSTDTQYF
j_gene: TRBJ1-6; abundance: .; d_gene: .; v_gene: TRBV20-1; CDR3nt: TGCAGTGCTAGAGCTCAGGGGAGCAATTCACCCCTCCACTTT; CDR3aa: CSARAQGSNSPLHF
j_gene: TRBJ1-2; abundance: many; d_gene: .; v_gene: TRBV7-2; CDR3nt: TGTGCCAGCAGCTCCCCGGAGGCCCGCTATGGCTACACCTTC; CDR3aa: CASSSPEARYGYTF
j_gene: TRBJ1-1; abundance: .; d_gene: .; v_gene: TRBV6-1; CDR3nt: TGTGCCAGCAGTGAGATTGGGGTTGAAGCTTTCTTT; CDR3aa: CASSEIGVEAFF
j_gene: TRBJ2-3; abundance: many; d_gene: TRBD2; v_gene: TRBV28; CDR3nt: TGTGCCAGCAGTGAGGGAGGAGCGGGGGGGCCAACAGATACGCAGTATTTT; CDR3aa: CASSEGGAGGPTDTQYF
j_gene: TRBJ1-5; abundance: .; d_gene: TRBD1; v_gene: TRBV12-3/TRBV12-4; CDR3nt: TGTGCCAGCAGTAGACAGGGGTGGGGCAATCAGCCCCAGCATTTT; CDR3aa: CASSRQGWGNQPQHF
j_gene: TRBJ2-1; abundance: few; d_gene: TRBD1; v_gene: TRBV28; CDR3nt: TGTGCCAGCAGTCCTCCCCCCGGGACAGGGGATTTCAATGAGCAGTTCTTC; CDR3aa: CASSPPPGTGDFNEQFF
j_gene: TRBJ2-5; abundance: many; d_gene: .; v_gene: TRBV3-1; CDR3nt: TGTGCCAGCAGTTCCGCGGGCGCGGGAAGGGAGACCCAGTACTTC; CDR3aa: CASSSAGAGRETQYF
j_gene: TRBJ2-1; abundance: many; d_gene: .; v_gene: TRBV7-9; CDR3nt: TGTGCCAGCAGCTTAATCAGGCCCTACAATGAGCAGTTCTTC; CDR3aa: CASSLIRPYNEQFF
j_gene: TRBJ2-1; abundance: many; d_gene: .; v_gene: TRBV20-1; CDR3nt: TGCAGTGCTAGAGCTCCGGCTGGAGGGGAGCAGTTCTTC; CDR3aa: CSARAPAGGEQFF
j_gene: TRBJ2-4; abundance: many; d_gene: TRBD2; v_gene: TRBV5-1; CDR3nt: TGCGCCAGCAGCTTGGAGACTAGCGGGAGGGACAAAAACATTCAGTACTTC; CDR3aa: CASSLETSGRDKNIQYF
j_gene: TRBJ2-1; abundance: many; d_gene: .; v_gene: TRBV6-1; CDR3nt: TGTGCCAGCAGTGAATTGGGGCCAGGCACTACACGGCAGTTCTTC; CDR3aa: CASSELGPGTTRQFF